The 17 T cell receptor beta chains below come from one sample, sequenced in a study of cytomegalovirus exposure and HLA in healthy donors. Amplification used 60 Vbeta primers and 13 Jbeta primers. Method: immunoSEQ multiplex PCR; TCRdb's copy keeps in-frame clones and lacks some. The table shows about 190,000 clones, with roughly four fifths occurring only once. The sequencing input was PBMCs. These receptors came from a man in his fifties in good health and CMV-seronegative.

The chain links TRBV6-1 to TRBJ2-1; 8 nucleotides align to TRBD2. Germline CDR1 reads MNHNS; CDR2 reads SASEGT. The CDR3 sequence is 13 residues long. Germline trimming cut 4 bases from V and 8 bases from J; bases unmatched to any gene: 4. The CDR3 DNA sequence: TGTGCCAGCAGTGTAGGCGGGGGGTATGAGCAGTTCTTC. It translates to CASSVGGGYEQFF.

The V and J genes are TRBV19 and TRBJ2-4; 8 positions agree with TRBD2. The CDR3 covers 15 residues. From germline, CDR1 is LNHDA and CDR2 SQIVND (reference sequence). V lost 3 bases to trimming and J lost 7 bases; unmatched junction nucleotides: 8. CDR3 in DNA: TGTGCCAGTAGTATTAAACGAGCGGGAGCGAACATTCAGTACTTC. Protein: CASSIKRAGANIQYF.

With regard to this clone: The junction and the germline gene differ at one end; a read error may be behind it. The rearrangement uses TRBV7-9 and TRBJ1-2; 7 bases agree with TRBD1. This CDR3 is 12 amino acids long. Germline CDR1 and CDR2: SEHNR and FQNEAQ (reference sequence). DNA for the CDR3: TGTGCCAGCAGCCCCGGGACAGTATCCCTCTACTTC. Translation gives CASSPGTVSLYF.

A single count supports this clone. This chain uses TRBV21-1 with TRBJ1-2; TRBD1 is the table's D call and was not checked against the DNA. TRBV21-1 is recorded as a pseudogene. The length of the CDR3 is 16 residues. The CDR3 coding sequence is TGTGCCAGCAGCAAAGCGCTCGCAGGTGATAACTATGGCTACACCTTC. Translated, it gives CASSKALAGDNYGYTF.

The rearrangement joins TRBV5-1 to TRBJ2-1; TRBD2 is a possible D gene (6 bases). Germline-derived CDR1 and CDR2 are SGHRS and YFSETQ. CDR3 length: 15 amino acids. V was trimmed by 0 bases and J by 9 bases, leaving 16 bases between them. CDR3 region: CASSLALRERGEQFF. The CDR3 nucleotides are TGCGCCAGCAGCTTGGCCCTTCGGGAGAGGGGTGAGCAGTTCTTC. The entire variable domain, with the rest obtained from reference TRBV5-1 and TRBJ2-1, is as follows: KAGVTQTPRYLIKTRGQQVTLSCSPISGHRSVSWYQQTPGQGLQFLFEYFSETQRNKGNFPGRFSGRQFSNSRSEMNVSTLELGDSALYLCASSLALRERGEQFFGPGTRLTVL.

The chain is built from TRBV4-2 and TRBJ2-3; D is ambiguous. The CDR3 is made up of 15 amino acids. Per germline, CDR1 LGHNA and CDR2 YNFKEQ. V was trimmed by 0 bases and J by 11 bases, leaving 18 bases between them. The CDR3 protein is CASSQDRLGLAGQYF. DNA for the CDR3: TGTGCCAGCAGCCAAGATCGGTTGGGTTTGGCAGGGCAGTATTTT.

The V and J genes are TRBV2 and TRBJ1-1, with 7 bases lining up with TRBD1. This CDR3 spans 15 amino acids. Germline V lookup: CDR1 SNHLY, CDR2 FYNNEI. V dropped 7 bases and J dropped 3; count of bases not matched to a gene: 11. The CDR3 coding sequence is TGTGCCAGCACCATTCTTCGGACAGGTGACACTGAAGCTTTCTTT. This translates into CASTILRTGDTEAFF. Full variable domain (missing parts from reference TRBV2 and TRBJ1-1): EPEVTQTPSHQVTQMGQEVILRCVPISNHLYFYWYRQILGQKVEFLVSFYNNEISEKSEIFDDQFSVERPDGSNFTLKIRSTKLEDSAMYFCASTILRTGDTEAFFGQGTRLTVV.

The J gene is TRBJ2-7, the V gene TRBV5-5; D is uncertain. This CDR3 has 16 amino acids. Between the trimmed V and J ends, which lost 4 bases and 5 bases, there was a span of 22 bases. Germline CDR1 is SGHKS and CDR2 is YYEKEE (reference sequence). The CDR3 sequence is CASSTTPTNPFNEQYF. In DNA form, the CDR3 reads TGTGCCAGCAGCACGACACCTACAAACCCTTTTAACGAGCAGTACTTC.

J is TRBJ1-1 and V is TRBV6-1; 7 bases match TRBD1. The CDR3 is made up of 14 amino acids. Germline CDR1 and CDR2: MNHNS and SASEGT. Trimming cost V 6 bases and J 5 bases; bases outside gene matches: 9. The chain's CDR3 is CASREGAGGTEAFF. The CDR3 DNA reads TGTGCCAGCAGAGAGGGGGCAGGTGGGACTGAAGCTTTCTTT.

The rearrangement links TRBV6-1 to TRBJ2-3; possible D gene TRBD2, 6 bases. From germline, CDR1 is MNHNS and CDR2 SASEGT. V lost 3 bases and J lost 5, with 12 bases in between. The CDR3 sequence is 14 residues long. The CDR3 DNA sequence: TGTGCCAGCAGTGATGTTCTGGAGGGAGATACGCAGTATTTT. Its protein is CASSDVLEGDTQYF.

The chain joins TRBV18 to TRBJ1-5; tentatively, D is TRBD1 (5 bases). This CDR3 is built from 13 residues. V lost 8 bases, J lost 8 bases, and 16 bases lay in between. Looked up from germline, CDR1 is KGHSH and CDR2 is LQKENI. This chain's CDR3 is CASAGTGREPQHF. The CDR3 region has the DNA TGTGCCAGCGCGGGGACCGGAAGGGAGCCCCAGCATTTT.

The chain links TRBV7-3 to TRBJ1-1; 9 bases map to TRBD1. The CDR3 is made up of 15 amino acids. Trimming removed 4 bases from V and 5 bases from J; junction bases left unmatched: 8. Germline V gene sequence: CDR1 SGHTA, CDR2 FQGTGA. Written as DNA, the CDR3 is TGTGCCAGCAGCTCCCAGACAGGGGGAAGGACTGAAGCTTTCTTT. Translated, it gives CASSSQTGGRTEAFF.

The chain joins TRBV6-5 to TRBJ2-2; 10 bases agree with TRBD1. Germline V gives CDR1 MNHEY, CDR2 SVGAGI. V gave up 6 bases and J gave up 4 bases; unmatched junction bases: 5. There are 15 residues in the CDR3. CDR3 amino acids: CASSSGTGVTGELFF. The CDR3 coding sequence is TGTGCCAGCAGCTCCGGGACAGGGGTCACCGGGGAGCTGTTTTTT.

The chain joins TRBV4-3 to TRBJ1-2; D is unresolved. Germline values: CDR1 LGHNA, CDR2 YSLEER. Trimming removed 1 base at V and 4 bases at J, with 7 bases between. The CDR3 is 13 amino acids. CDR3 sequence reads: CASSQGGVYGYTF. In DNA, the CDR3 is TGCGCCAGCAGCCAAGGAGGAGTCTATGGCTACACCTTC.

V is TRBV2 and J is TRBJ1-6; 10 bases fit TRBD1. The CDR3 is 14 amino acids. The V gene's germline CDR1 is SNHLY and CDR2 FYNNEI. V shed 7 bases and J 7 bases; nucleotides not matched to a gene: 4. CDR3 DNA sequence: TGTGCCAGCATTGGACAGGGGGTAAATTCACCCCTCCACTTT. It translates to CASIGQGVNSPLHF.

This clone was detected only once. This chain uses TRBV18 with TRBJ1-5; a weak D match, TRBD1 (5 bases). Trimming took 2 bases from V and 9 from J, leaving 17 bases between them. Germline assignment: CDR1 KGHSH and CDR2 LQKENI. The CDR3 runs 15 residues. The CDR3 DNA reads TGTGCCAGCTCACCAATCTCCACAGGCCCAAGGCCCCAGCATTTT. Translation gives CASSPISTGPRPQHF. Supplemented by reference TRBV18 and TRBJ1-5, the full variable domain reads NAGVMQNPRHLVRRRGQEARLRCSPMKGHSHVYWYRQLPEEGLKFMVYLQKENIIDESGMPKERFSAEFPKEGPSILRIQQVVRGDSAAYFCASSPISTGPRPQHFGDGTRLSIL.

V gene TRBV7-2 combines with J gene TRBJ1-2, with TRBD1 matching 8 bases. The V gene end was trimmed by 3 bases and the J gene end by 6 bases; junction bases not matched to a gene: 3. Per germline, CDR1 SGHTA and CDR2 FQGNSA. The CDR3 length is 13 residues. The CDR3: CASSLPTGDGYTF. DNA for the CDR3: TGTGCCAGCAGCTTGCCGACAGGGGATGGCTACACCTTC.